The 10 T cell receptor beta chains in this list originate from one sample, sequenced in a study of CD8+ T cells in alopecia areata. Treatment indicated: oral pan-JAK inhibitor, 5-10 mg twice daily. Extracted RNA was reverse transcribed into cDNA, the sequencing template. The assay was immunoSEQ multiplex PCR, and TCRdb's table has in-frame clones only and misses some. The sample has 150,000 to 200,000 clones, about three fifths seen once. Material: CD8+ T cells sorted from blood, obtained at week 24, from a patient treated with tofacitinib. These receptors all come from a human donor with alopecia areata.

This sequence joins TRBV5-6 and TRBJ2-3; no clear D gene. V lost 3 bases to trimming and J lost 0 bases, with 2 bases between them. CDR1 is SGHDT, CDR2 YYEEEE, per germline. The CDR3 spans 12 residues. This CDR3 reads CASSYSTDTQYF. In DNA form, the CDR3 reads TGTGCCAGCAGCTATAGCACAGATACGCAGTATTTT.

This clone was picked up one time. The chain has TRBV9 and TRBJ1-2, with 10 bases matching TRBD1. The CDR3 is 15 residues long. Per the germline V gene, CDR1 is SGDLS and CDR2 is YYNGEE. Losses at the gene ends were 0 bases for V and 8 bases for J; bases not matched to a gene: 7. The CDR3 nucleotides are TGTGCCAGCAGCGTAGAGAGGGACAGGGGCGGAGGCTACACCTTC. This gives the protein CASSVERDRGGGYTF.

J is TRBJ2-7 and V is TRBV9; no clear D. The length of the CDR3 is 11 residues. The V end was cut by 3 bases, the J end by 2 bases, with 3 bases between. The germline V gene has CDR1 SGDLS and CDR2 YYNGEE. CDR3 protein: CASSDTYEQYF. CDR3 coding DNA: TGTGCCAGCAGCGACACCTACGAGCAGTACTTC.

The genes are TRBV5-6 and TRBJ1-1; D not resolved. The ends were cut back, 2 bases at V and 8 bases at J, with 7 bases in the middle. The CDR3 has 11 residues. Per the germline V gene, CDR1 is SGHDT and CDR2 is YYEEEE. CDR3 amino acids: CASSFRREAFF. CDR3 coding DNA: TGTGCCAGCAGCTTTCGACGGGAAGCTTTCTTT. The full variable domain, its missing parts supplied by reference TRBV5-6 and TRBJ1-1, is DAGVTQSPTHLIKTRGQQVTLRCSPKSGHDTVSWYQQALGQGPQFIFQYYEEEERQRGNFPDRFSGHQFPNYSSELNVNALLLGDSALYLCASSFRREAFFGQGTRLTVV.

V usage is TRBV6-1 and J usage is TRBJ1-5, with TRBD1 matching 9 bases. The V gene end was trimmed by 6 bases and the J gene end by 8 bases; junction bases not matched to a gene: 11. This CDR3 has 15 residues. Germline V gene data show CDR1 as MNHNS and CDR2 as SASEGT. The CDR3 nucleotides read TGTGCCAGCAGCCATACCCGGACAGGGGAGAAGCCCCAGCATTTT. Translation gives CASSHTRTGEKPQHF.

The V gene is TRBV10-3, the J gene TRBJ1-2, with a weak D call TRBD1 (6 bases). There are 14 residues in the CDR3. CDR1 is ENHRY, CDR2 SYGVKD, per germline. Trimming cost V 3 bases and J 2 bases, with 10 bases left between them. The CDR3 nucleotides read TGTGCCATCAGTGAAAGGACAGCGAACTATGGCTACACCTTC. This codes for CAISERTANYGYTF.

The chain couples TRBV15 to TRBJ2-5; D possibly matches TRBD1 or TRBD2 (5 bases each). There are 14 residues in the CDR3. Looked up from germline, CDR1 is LNHNV and CDR2 is YYDKDF (reference sequence). Deletions cut 1 base from V and 5 bases from J, with 11 bases between. The CDR3 sequence is CATSRVVGEETQYF. Here the CDR3 DNA reads TGTGCCACCAGCAGAGTTGTGGGGGAGGAGACCCAGTACTTC.

The chain combines TRBV7-2 with TRBJ2-3, with 10 positions matching TRBD2. V shed 7 bases and J 5 bases; nucleotides not matched to a gene: 12. The V gene's germline CDR1 is SGHTA and CDR2 FQGNSA. This CDR3 is 16 amino acids long. This CDR3 is CASIHALAGGLDTQYF. In nucleotides, the CDR3 is TGTGCCAGCATCCACGCCTTAGCGGGGGGCCTAGATACGCAGTATTTT.

This chain connects TRBV23-1 to TRBJ2-7; the D gene is possibly TRBD2 (5 bases). TRBV23-1 is sorted into the ORF group, with uncertain function. Trimming stripped 2 bases from V and 10 bases from J, with 15 bases between. CDR3 size: 13 residues. As DNA, the CDR3 is TGCGCCAGCAGTCAAACCCCTCGGGGAGACCAGTACTTC. This codes for CASSQTPRGDQYF.

This clone has a single count. This chain uses TRBV11-2 with TRBJ2-5; D remains unclear. The germline CDR1 and CDR2 sequences are SGHAT and FQNNGV. The CDR3 loop spans 12 amino acids. Trimming pared 10 bases from V and 5 bases from J, leaving 14 bases between. The CDR3, as DNA: TGTGCCAATCAGAGGTTAGGGGAGACCCAGTACTTC. Residues: CANQRLGETQYF.